This record looks at one TCR beta chain sequence and its context. This specimen comes from a study of regulatory T cells in long-lasting Graves disease. Time point here: newly diagnosed GD, antithyroid drugs for less than 3 months. RNA isolated from PBMCs was used to make the TCR library. Assembly of TCR beta libraries relied on iRepertoire HTBI primers together with Arm-PCR of CDR3 regions. Using its own MiXCR run on the multiplex PCR reads, TCRdb lists one record per CDR3 protein. The sample records roughly 400,000 distinct CDR3 sequences, less than 20% being singletons. CDR3 length: 14 amino acids. The ends were cut back, 7 bases at V and 3 bases at J, with 19 bases in the middle. Germline V gene data show CDR1 as SQVTM and CDR2 as ANQGSEA. These data were also reused for a study on T cells in Graves' hyperthyroidism and ophthalmopathy.

This material consisted of peripheral blood mononuclear cells (PBMCs), taken at new diagnosis, from a patient treated with antithyroid drugs. V usage is TRBV29-1 and J usage is TRBJ2-7, with a possible D match to TRBD2 (6 bases). The receptor's source is a woman between 18 and 29 years old with Graves disease. This CDR3 reads CSAQTSLNHYEQYF. CDR3 DNA sequence: TGCAGCGCCCAGACTAGTCTTAACCACTACGAGCAGTACTTC.